What follows are 11 T cell receptor beta chains derived from one specimen sequenced in a study of long-term antiretroviral therapy in people with HIV. Run at survey level, the immunoSEQ assay was version v3.0. The assay was immunoSEQ multiplex PCR, and TCRdb's table has in-frame clones only and misses some. This table holds some 18,000 clones, about 84% found once. Material: unsorted PBMCs, obtained 0.1 years before starting antiretroviral therapy. The receptors here all came from a man aged 18 to 29 with HIV.

The chain employs TRBV7-9 and TRBJ1-5; 12 bases align to TRBD1. Germline CDR1 reads SEHNR; CDR2 reads FQNEAQ (reference sequence). The J segment lost 6 bases and the V segment lost 3 bases, leaving 6 bases of the junction unmatched. The CDR3 contains 16 residues. CDR3: CASSFGTGGPSQPQHF. CDR3 DNA sequence: TGTGCCAGCAGCTTTGGGACAGGGGGCCCTAGTCAGCCCCAGCATTTT.

The rearrangement uses TRBV5-1 and TRBJ1-4; 8 positions agree with TRBD1. From germline, CDR1 is SGHRS and CDR2 YFSETQ. V lost 5 bases, J lost 16 bases, and 19 bases stayed unmatched. The CDR3 loop spans 15 amino acids. CDR3 loop: CASRRANRGNAKKFF. The CDR3 nucleotides read TGCGCCAGCAGGCGCGCGAACAGGGGGAACGCTAAGAAGTTTTTT.

The V and J genes are TRBV7-9 and TRBJ2-1; D is undetermined. Trimming pared 5 bases from V and 7 bases from J, leaving 9 bases between. This CDR3 spans 12 amino acids. Germline CDR1 SEHNR, CDR2 FQNEAQ (reference sequence). The CDR3 DNA follows: TGTGCCAGCAGCGATCAGGCGAATGAGCAGTTCTTC. This encodes CASSDQANEQFF.

The V gene is TRBV2, the J gene TRBJ1-5; maybe TRBD1 (6 bases). From germline, CDR1 is SNHLY and CDR2 FYNNEI. The CDR3 is made up of 13 amino acids. V was cut by 8 bases and J by 5 bases, with 13 bases left in between. The CDR3 DNA reads TGTGCCAGCGGTAGACAGGCCTATCAGCCCCAGCATTTT. Protein sequence: CASGRQAYQPQHF.

This chain connects TRBV19 to TRBJ1-2, with D possibly matching TRBD1 (5 bases). The CDR3 runs to 13 residues. CDR1 is LNHDA, CDR2 SQIVND, per germline (reference sequence). V lost 8 bases and J 3 bases, leaving 13 bases between the germline ends. CDR3 sequence: CASQDSGYYGYTF. CDR3 nucleotide sequence: TGTGCCAGTCAAGACAGCGGCTACTATGGCTACACCTTC.

The chain has TRBV18 and TRBJ2-2; D is unresolved. Trimming cost V 2 bases and J 7 bases, with 17 bases left between them. The germline gives CDR1 KGHSH, CDR2 LQKENI. The CDR3 loop spans 16 amino acids. The CDR3 is CASSPTHPWAGGELFF. In DNA, the CDR3 is TGTGCCAGCTCACCAACCCATCCATGGGCCGGCGGGGAGCTGTTTTTT.

This chain connects TRBV7-2 to TRBJ1-1, with D unresolved. There are 13 residues in the CDR3. Trimming stripped 3 bases from V and 3 bases from J, with 8 bases between. From germline, CDR1 is SGHTA and CDR2 FQGNSA. CDR3 bases: TGTGCCAGCAGCTTCCTCTTCCACACTGAAGCTTTCTTT. Residues: CASSFLFHTEAFF.

This chain uses TRBV5-1 with TRBJ2-7, with TRBD1 matching over 7 bases. CDR1 is SGHRS, CDR2 YFSETQ, per germline. This CDR3 spans 16 amino acids. Trimming took 4 bases from V and 3 from J; bases not matched to a gene: 13. The CDR3 spells CASSHLTGELGYEQYF. The CDR3 nucleotides are TGCGCCAGCAGCCACCTAACAGGGGAGTTGGGCTACGAGCAGTACTTC.

The genes are TRBV2 and TRBJ2-7; maybe TRBD2 (5 bases). From germline, CDR1 is SNHLY and CDR2 FYNNEI. The CDR3 consists of 16 residues. With 3 bases removed from V and 4 bases from J, the gap between germline ends came to 19 bases. The CDR3 nucleotides are TGTGCCAGCAGTGATGTGGCGGGCCCCTTAAAGTACGAGCAGTACTTC. Protein sequence: CASSDVAGPLKYEQYF. The complete variable domain, with remaining parts taken from reference TRBV2 and TRBJ2-7, reads EPEVTQTPSHQVTQMGQEVILRCVPISNHLYFYWYRQILGQKVEFLVSFYNNEISEKSEIFDDQFSVERPDGSNFTLKIRSTKLEDSAMYFCASSDVAGPLKYEQYFGPGTRLTVT.

The chain couples TRBV14 to TRBJ2-2; the match to TRBD1 covers 10 bases. The CDR3 runs to 16 residues. Germline values: CDR1 SGHDN, CDR2 FVKESK. V gave up 6 bases and J gave up 5 bases; unmatched junction bases: 9. Here the CDR3 DNA reads TGTGCCAGCAGACCAACCGGGACAGGGGATACCGGGGAGCTGTTTTTT. It translates to CASRPTGTGDTGELFF.

This sequence joins TRBV14 and TRBJ2-7; D may correspond to TRBD1 or TRBD2 (5 bases each). The V end was cut by 7 bases, the J end by 2 bases, with 15 bases between. This CDR3 region has 14 residues. The germline V gene has CDR1 SGHDN and CDR2 FVKESK. Written as DNA, the CDR3 is TGTGCCAGCACCACAGGTGCGGGTACCTACGAGCAGTACTTC. Protein sequence: CASTTGAGTYEQYF.